This TCR beta chain was captured by sequencing in a study of beta chain features in type 1 diabetes. Study-wide points: Short templates might get an advantage during PCR, and this would be equal in patients and controls.

Turning to this clone: As yet, its antigen is unknown.

Of the isolated RNA, all was reverse transcribed, and so the sequenced material was expressed TCRB transcripts. The repertoire was sequenced with immunoSEQ multiplex PCR; TCRdb's copy has only in-frame clones and lacks some. In the table there are over 700,000 clones, roughly a sixth of which are singletons. This CDR3 is 13 amino acids long. V lost 5 bases and J lost 3, with 10 bases in between. Germline-derived CDR1 and CDR2 are MNHNY and SVGAGI (reference sequence). This TCR was recovered from a woman aged 18-30 years in good health. The chain combines TRBV6-6 with TRBJ1-1; unclear D gene. The material sequenced was naive CD4+ T cells from blood. The CDR3 spells CASSVPGDTEAFF. The CDR3 coding sequence is TGTGCCAGCAGTGTCCCCGGGGACACTGAAGCTTTCTTT.